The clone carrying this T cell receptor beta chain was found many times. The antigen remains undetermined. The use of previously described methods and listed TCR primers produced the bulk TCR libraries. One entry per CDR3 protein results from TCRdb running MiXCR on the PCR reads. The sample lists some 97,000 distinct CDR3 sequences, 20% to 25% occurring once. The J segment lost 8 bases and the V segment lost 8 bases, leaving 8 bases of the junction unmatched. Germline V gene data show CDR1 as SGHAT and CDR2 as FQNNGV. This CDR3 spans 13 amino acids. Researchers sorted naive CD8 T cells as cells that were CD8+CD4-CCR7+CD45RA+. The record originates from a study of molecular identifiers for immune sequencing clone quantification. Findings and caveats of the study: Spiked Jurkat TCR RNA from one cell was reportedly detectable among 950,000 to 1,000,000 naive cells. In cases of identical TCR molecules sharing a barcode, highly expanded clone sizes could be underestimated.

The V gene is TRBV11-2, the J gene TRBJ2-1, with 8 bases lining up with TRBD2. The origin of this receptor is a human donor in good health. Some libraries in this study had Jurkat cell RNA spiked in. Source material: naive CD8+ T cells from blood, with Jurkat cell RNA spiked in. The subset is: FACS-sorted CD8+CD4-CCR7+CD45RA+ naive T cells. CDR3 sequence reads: CASGLAPGDEQFF. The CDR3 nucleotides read TGTGCCAGCGGACTAGCCCCCGGAGATGAGCAGTTCTTC.